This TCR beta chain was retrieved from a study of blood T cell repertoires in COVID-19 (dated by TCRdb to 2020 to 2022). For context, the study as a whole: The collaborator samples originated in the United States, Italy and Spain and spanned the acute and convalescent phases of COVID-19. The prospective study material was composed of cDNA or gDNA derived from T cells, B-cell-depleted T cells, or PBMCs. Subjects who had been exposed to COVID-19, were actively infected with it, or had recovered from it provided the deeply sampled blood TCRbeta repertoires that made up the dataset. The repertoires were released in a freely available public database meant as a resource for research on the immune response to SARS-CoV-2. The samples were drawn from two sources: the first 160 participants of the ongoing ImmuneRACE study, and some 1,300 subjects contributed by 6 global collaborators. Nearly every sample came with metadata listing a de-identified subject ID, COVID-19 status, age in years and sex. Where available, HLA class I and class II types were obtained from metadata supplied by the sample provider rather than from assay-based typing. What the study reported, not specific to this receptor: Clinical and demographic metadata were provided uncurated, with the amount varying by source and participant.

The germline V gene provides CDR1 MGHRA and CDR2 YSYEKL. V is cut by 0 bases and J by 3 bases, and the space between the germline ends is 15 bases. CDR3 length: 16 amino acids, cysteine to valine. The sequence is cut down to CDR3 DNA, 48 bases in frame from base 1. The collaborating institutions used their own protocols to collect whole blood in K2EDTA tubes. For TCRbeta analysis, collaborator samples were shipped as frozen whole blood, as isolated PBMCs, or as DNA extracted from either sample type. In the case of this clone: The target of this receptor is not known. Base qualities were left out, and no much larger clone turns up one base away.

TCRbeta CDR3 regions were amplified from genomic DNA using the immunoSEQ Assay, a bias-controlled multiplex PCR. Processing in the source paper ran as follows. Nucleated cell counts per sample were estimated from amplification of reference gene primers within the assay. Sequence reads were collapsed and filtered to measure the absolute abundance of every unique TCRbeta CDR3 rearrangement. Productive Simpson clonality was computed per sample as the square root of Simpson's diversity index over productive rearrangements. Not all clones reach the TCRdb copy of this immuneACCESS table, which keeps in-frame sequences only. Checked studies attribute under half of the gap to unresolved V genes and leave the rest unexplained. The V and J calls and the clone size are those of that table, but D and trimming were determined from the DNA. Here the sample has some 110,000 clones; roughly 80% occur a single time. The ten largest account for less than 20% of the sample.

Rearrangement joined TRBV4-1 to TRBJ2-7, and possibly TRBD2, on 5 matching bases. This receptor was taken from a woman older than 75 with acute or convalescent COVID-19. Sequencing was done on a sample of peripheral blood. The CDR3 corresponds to CASSQDTERYDYEQYV. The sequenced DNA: TGCGCCAGCAGCCAAGATACCGAGCGGTACGACTACGAGCAGTACGTC.